Listed below are T cell receptor beta chains from one sample, sequenced in a study of shared clonotypes between healthy human individuals. This table comes from immunoSEQ multiplex PCR, and its TCRdb copy is limited to in-frame clones, with some not included. The table has 2.3 million or so clones, 80% to 95% seen once. Material for sequencing was naive CD4+ T cells from PBMCs. Every receptor here comes from a man in his late teens or twenties in good health. Some clones in this sample may be carry-over from other donors' samples. Both conserved end residues are part of each CDR3. Fields, in order: clone size, D gene, V gene, J gene, CDR3 protein, CDR3 DNA. The D gene is left open where the match is weak. Clone size is given for some rows only: seen once, a few or many times, or a class if the clone is expanded.

>NA|NA|TRBV2|TRBJ2-6
CASSVSGAGANVLTF
TGTGCCAGCAGTGTGTCGGGGGCCGGGGCCAACGTCCTGACTTTC
>NA|NA|TRBV11-3|TRBJ2-2
CASSLEVGSAGELFF
TGTGCCAGCAGCTTAGAAGTGGGCAGCGCGGGGGAGCTGTTTTTT
>once|NA|TRBV6-5|TRBJ1-3
CASSYDRASGNTIYF
TGTGCCAGCAGTTACGACAGAGCCTCTGGAAACACCATATATTTT
>NA|NA|TRBV7-2|TRBJ2-1
CASSLDIGTYNEQFF
TGTGCCAGCAGCCTGGATATTGGGACCTACAATGAGCAGTTCTTC
>NA|NA|TRBV28|TRBJ1-1
CASSDWDRGDRTEAFF
TGTGCCAGCAGTGACTGGGACCGGGGTGATAGAACTGAAGCTTTCTTT
>NA|NA|TRBV19|TRBJ2-5
CASSPGDLRQETQYF
TGTGCCAGTAGTCCGGGGGACTTGAGGCAAGAGACCCAGTACTTC
>NA|TRBD2|TRBV10-1|TRBJ2-7
CASGGLASYEQYF
TGCGCCAGCGGCGGACTAGCTTCCTACGAGCAGTACTTC
>NA|NA|TRBV29-1|TRBJ2-3
CSVASGSLYTQYF
TGCAGCGTTGCGTCAGGGAGCTTATATACGCAGTATTTT
>once|TRBD1|TRBV7-9|TRBJ1-3
CASSEEGARGNTIYF
TGTGCCAGCAGCGAGGAGGGGGCGCGAGGAAACACCATATATTTT
>few|NA|TRBV18|TRBJ1-5
CASSPDSNQPQHF
TGTGCCAGCTCACCGGACAGCAATCAGCCCCAGCATTTT
>NA|TRBD1|TRBV2|TRBJ1-1
CASRTGVLNTEAFF
TGTGCCAGCAGGACAGGGGTCTTGAACACTGAAGCTTTCTTT
>NA|NA|TRBV5-1|TRBJ2-5
CASSLGTAPETQYF
TGCGCCAGCAGCTTGGGGACGGCCCCAGAGACCCAGTACTTC
>NA|NA|TRBV28|TRBJ2-2
CASSSFQASNTGELFF
TGTGCCAGCAGTTCCTTTCAGGCTTCGAACACCGGGGAGCTGTTTTTT
>NA|NA|TRBV28|TRBJ1-1
CASSKGAGLLNTEAFF
TGTGCCAGCAGTAAAGGGGCGGGACTCCTGAACACTGAAGCTTTCTTT
>NA|NA|TRBV7-6|TRBJ2-2
CASSLARNTGELFF
TGTGCCAGCAGCTTAGCGCGGAACACCGGGGAGCTGTTTTTT
>NA|NA|TRBV5-1|TRBJ2-7
CASSLGDYSYEQYF
TGCGCCAGCAGCTTGGGAGACTACTCCTACGAGCAGTACTTC
>NA|TRBD2|TRBV2|TRBJ2-4
CASSGAAGGSKNIQYF
TGTGCCAGCAGTGGGGCAGCGGGAGGGTCCAAAAACATTCAGTACTTC
>NA|NA|TRBV9|TRBJ2-7
CASSGGPGAIYEQYF
TGTGCCAGCAGCGGGGGGCCAGGGGCTATCTACGAGCAGTACTTC
>NA|TRBD1|TRBV2|TRBJ1-5
CASDRNSNQPQHF
TGTGCTTCGGACAGGAATAGCAATCAGCCCCAGCATTTT
>NA|NA|TRBV7-2|TRBJ1-4
CASSWIARATNEKLFF
TGTGCCAGCAGCTGGATTGCGAGGGCAACTAATGAAAAACTGTTTTTT
>NA|NA|TRBV28|TRBJ1-4
CASSTTGSTNEKLFF
TGTGCCAGCAGTACAACAGGGTCAACTAATGAAAAACTGTTTTTT
>NA|TRBD1|TRBV5-6|TRBJ2-7
CASSNDRGGGEQYF
TGTGCCAGCAGCAACGACAGGGGTGGGGGCGAGCAGTACTTC
>NA|TRBD2|TRBV11-3|TRBJ2-1
CVSSPGERGSQEQFF
TGTGTCAGCAGCCCGGGGGAGCGGGGCTCCCAGGAGCAGTTCTTC